The rows below give T cell receptor beta chains drawn from one sample of a study of T cell responses to AZD1222 COVID-19 vaccine. Clones were sequenced by immunoSEQ multiplex PCR, and TCRdb holds only the in-frame ones, with some missing. The table has fewer than 110,000 clones, approximately 90% seen once; the top ten hold about 20%. Sequences were derived from peripheral blood, sampled on day 0 of AZD1222 vaccination. Every receptor here comes from an adult in good health. The CDR3 runs from the conserved cysteine through the conserved F or W. D genes are given only for firm matches. Rows may omit the clone size; those that give it use once, few, many or a size class.

abundance	v_gene	d_gene	len	j_gene	CDR3nt	CDR3aa
-	TRBV6-6	-	13	TRBJ2-3	TGTGCCAGCAGGAGAGGTGTGGCAGATACGCAGTATTTT	CASRRGVADTQYF
-	TRBV18	-	14	TRBJ1-1	TGTGCCAGCTCACAAGACTGGGTCAGCACTGAAGCTTTCTTT	CASSQDWVSTEAFF
-	TRBV7-2	-	14	TRBJ2-1	TGTGCCAGCAGCCGTGGGTTGGGGCTTGGTGAGCAGTTCTTC	CASSRGLGLGEQFF
-	TRBV19	-	12	TRBJ1-1	TGTGCCAGTAGCTACCTGAACACTGAAGCTTTCTTT	CASSYLNTEAFF
-	TRBV27	TRBD1	15	TRBJ2-2	TGTGCCAGCAGCCCCGGGACAGGTCTCACCGGGGAGCTGTTTTTT	CASSPGTGLTGELFF
-	TRBV5-1	-	13	TRBJ2-1	TGCGCCAGCAGCTTTTCCTCTACCAAAGAGCAGTTCTTC	CASSFSSTKEQFF
-	TRBV12-5	-	15	TRBJ2-2	TGTGCTAGTGGCGTCGGGACGGAGAACACCGGGGAGCTGTTTTTT	CASGVGTENTGELFF
-	TRBV7-2	-	13	TRBJ2-5	TGTGCCAGCAGCTCCCTTAGGAAAGAGACCCAGTACTTC	CASSSLRKETQYF
once	TRBV24-1	-	15	TRBJ2-3	TGTGCCACCAGTGATTTTCGGGGGACCAGAGATACGCAGTATTTT	CATSDFRGTRDTQYF
-	TRBV18	TRBD2	16	TRBJ2-3	TGTGCCAGCTCACGACTAGCGGGGGATAGCACAGATACGCAGTATTTT	CASSRLAGDSTDTQYF
-	TRBV30	-	14	TRBJ1-2	TGTGCCTGGAGTGCGAATCAGCACAACTATGGCTACACCTTC	CAWSANQHNYGYTF
-	TRBV25-1	-	15	TRBJ1-4	TGTGCCAGCAGTGAATGGAAAGGGTCGGGTGAAAAACTGTTTTTT	CASSEWKGSGEKLFF
once	TRBV3-1/TRBV3-2	TRBD1	14	TRBJ2-7	TGTGCCAGCACACGGACAGGTGGGCCCTACGAGCAGTACTTC	CASTRTGGPYEQYF
-	TRBV5-8	TRBD2	15	TRBJ2-7	TGTGCCAGCAGCGTAAGCGGGGGGGCCCGGTACGAGCAGTACTTC	CASSVSGGARYEQYF
-	TRBV29-1	TRBD1	13	TRBJ1-1	TGCAGCGTTCAGGGGGGCCCGAACACTGAAGCTTTCTTT	CSVQGGPNTEAFF
-	TRBV10-3	-	15	TRBJ1-6	TGTGCCATCAGTGAATCCGGGCAGGGGAATTCACCCCTCCACTTT	CAISESGQGNSPLHF
once	TRBV6-5	TRBD1	15	TRBJ1-3	TGTGCCAGCAGGGACGGGACAGGGGGCGGAAACACCATATATTTT	CASRDGTGGGNTIYF
-	TRBV5-1	TRBD1	17	TRBJ1-1	TGCGCCAGCAGCCTCTACGGGACAGGGGGCTTCGGCACTGAAGCTTTCTTT	CASSLYGTGGFGTEAFF